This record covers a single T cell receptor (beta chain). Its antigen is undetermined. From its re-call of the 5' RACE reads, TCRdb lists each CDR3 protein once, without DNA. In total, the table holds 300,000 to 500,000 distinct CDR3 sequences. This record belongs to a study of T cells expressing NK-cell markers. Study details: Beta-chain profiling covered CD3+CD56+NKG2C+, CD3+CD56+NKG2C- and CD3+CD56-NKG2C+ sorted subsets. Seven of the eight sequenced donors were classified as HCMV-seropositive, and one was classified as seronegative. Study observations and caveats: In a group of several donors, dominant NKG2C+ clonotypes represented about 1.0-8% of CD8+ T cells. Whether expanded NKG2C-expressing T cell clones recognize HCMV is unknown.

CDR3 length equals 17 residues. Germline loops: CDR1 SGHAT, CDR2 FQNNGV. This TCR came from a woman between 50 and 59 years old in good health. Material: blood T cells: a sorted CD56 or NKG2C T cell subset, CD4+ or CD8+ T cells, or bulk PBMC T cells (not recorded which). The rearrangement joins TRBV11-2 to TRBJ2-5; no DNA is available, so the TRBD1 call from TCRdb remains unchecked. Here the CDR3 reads CASRDQDRGYIPETQYF.